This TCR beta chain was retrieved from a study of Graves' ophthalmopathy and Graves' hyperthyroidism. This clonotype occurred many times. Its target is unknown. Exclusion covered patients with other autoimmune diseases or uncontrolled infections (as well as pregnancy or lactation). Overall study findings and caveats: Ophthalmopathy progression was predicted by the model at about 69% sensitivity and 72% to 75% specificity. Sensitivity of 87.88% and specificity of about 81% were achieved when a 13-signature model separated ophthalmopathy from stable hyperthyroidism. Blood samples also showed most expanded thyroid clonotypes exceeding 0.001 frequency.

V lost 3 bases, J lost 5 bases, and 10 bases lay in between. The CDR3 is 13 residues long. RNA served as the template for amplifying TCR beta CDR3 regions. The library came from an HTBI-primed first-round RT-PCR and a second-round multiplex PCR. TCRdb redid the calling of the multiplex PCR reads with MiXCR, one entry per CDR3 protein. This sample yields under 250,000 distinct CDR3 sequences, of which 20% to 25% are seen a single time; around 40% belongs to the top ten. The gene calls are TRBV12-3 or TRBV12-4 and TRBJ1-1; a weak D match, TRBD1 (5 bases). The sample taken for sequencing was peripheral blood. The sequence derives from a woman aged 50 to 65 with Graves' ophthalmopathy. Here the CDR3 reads CASSFRTTTEAFF. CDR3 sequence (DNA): TGTGCCAGCAGTTTTCGGACAACAACTGAAGCTTTCTTT.